This TCR beta chain was recorded in a study of blood T cell repertoires in COVID-19. Looking at the study overall: From the United States, Italy and Spain came samples of acute and convalescent COVID-19. T cells, B-cell-depleted T cells, or PBMCs supplied cDNA or gDNA.

As originally analysed: Researchers report that nucleated cell counts were estimated from reference gene primer amplification. Assay used: immunoSEQ multiplex PCR; TCRdb lists only in-frame clones, some missing. Clonal size and the V and J genes are those of that table, whereas D and trimming came from the DNA. The repertoire includes 310,000 or so clones, roughly 84% of them detected once, and 1% sits in the top ten. CDR3 length: 15 residues. Trimming took 5 bases from V and 4 from J; bases not matched to a gene: 6. Germline V lookup: CDR1 MNHNY, CDR2 SVGAGI (reference sequence). Specimen: peripheral blood. The gene calls are TRBV6-6 and TRBJ2-7, with 12 nucleotides matching TRBD1. The TCR originated in a man aged 45-60 years with active or convalescent COVID-19. The CDR3 sequence is CASSTRDRGHYEQYF. CDR3 DNA: TGTGCCAGCAGTACACGGGACAGGGGGCATTACGAGCAGTACTTC.